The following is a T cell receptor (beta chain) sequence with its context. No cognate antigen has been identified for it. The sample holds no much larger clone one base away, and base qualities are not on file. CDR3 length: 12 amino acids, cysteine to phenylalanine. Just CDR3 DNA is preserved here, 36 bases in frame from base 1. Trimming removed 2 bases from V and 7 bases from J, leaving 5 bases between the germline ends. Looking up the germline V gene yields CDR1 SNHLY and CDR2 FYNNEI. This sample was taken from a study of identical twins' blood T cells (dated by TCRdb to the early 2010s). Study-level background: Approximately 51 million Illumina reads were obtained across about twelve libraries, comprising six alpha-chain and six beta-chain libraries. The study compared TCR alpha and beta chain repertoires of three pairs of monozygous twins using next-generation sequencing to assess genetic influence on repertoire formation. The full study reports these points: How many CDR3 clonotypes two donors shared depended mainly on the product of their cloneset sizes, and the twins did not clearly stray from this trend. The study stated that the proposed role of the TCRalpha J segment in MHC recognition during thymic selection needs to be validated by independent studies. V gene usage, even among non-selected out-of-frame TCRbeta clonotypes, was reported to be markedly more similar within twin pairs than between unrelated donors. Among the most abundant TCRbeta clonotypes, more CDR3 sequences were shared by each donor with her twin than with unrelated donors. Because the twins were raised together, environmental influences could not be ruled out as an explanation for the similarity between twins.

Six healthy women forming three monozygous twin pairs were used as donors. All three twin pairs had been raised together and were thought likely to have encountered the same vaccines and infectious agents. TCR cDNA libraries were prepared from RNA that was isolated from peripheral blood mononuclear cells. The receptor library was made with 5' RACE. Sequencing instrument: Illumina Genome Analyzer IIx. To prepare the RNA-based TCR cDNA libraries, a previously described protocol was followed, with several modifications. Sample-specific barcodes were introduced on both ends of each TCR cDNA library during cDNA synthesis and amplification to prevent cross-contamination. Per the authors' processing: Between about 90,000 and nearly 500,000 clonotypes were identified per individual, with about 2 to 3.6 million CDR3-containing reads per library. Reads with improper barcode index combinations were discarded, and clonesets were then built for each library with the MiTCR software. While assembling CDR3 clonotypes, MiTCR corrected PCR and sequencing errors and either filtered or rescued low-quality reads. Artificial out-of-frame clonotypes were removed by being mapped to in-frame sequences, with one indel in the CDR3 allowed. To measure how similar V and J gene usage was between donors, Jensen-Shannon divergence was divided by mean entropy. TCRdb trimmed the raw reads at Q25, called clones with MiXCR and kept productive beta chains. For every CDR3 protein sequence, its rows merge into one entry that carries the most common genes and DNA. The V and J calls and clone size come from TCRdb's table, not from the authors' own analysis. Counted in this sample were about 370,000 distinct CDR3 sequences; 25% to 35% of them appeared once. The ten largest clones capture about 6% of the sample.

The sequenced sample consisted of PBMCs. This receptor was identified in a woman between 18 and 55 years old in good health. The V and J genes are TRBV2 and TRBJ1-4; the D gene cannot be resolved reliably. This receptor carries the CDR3 CASSEFPEKLFF. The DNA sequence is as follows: TGTGCCAGCAGTGAATTTCCTGAAAAACTGTTTTTT.